A single sample gave rise to the 6 T cell receptor beta chains below, sequenced in a study of identifying expanded T cells in peripheral blood. The method was immunoSEQ multiplex PCR; TCRdb's version includes in-frame clones alone and lacks a portion of them. Altogether just under 65,000 clones are present, about 89% being singletons, with the ten largest covering around 4.3%. The sample consisted of blood. These receptors came from a person aged 18-70 years in good health.

V is TRBV9 and J is TRBJ1-4, with TRBD1 identical over 8 bases. The V gene end was trimmed by 4 bases and the J gene end by 8 bases; junction bases not matched to a gene: 7. CDR3 length: 14 amino acids. Germline assignment: CDR1 SGDLS and CDR2 YYNGEE. CDR3 nucleotides: TGTGCCAGCAGCAGCAGGGGGCAGGACGAAAAACTGTTTTTT. It translates to CASSSRGQDEKLFF.

The rearrangement joins TRBV27 to TRBJ1-4; maybe TRBD1 (5 bases). Germline CDR1 MNHEY, CDR2 SMNVEV (reference sequence). The CDR3 spans 14 residues. Trimming took 6 bases from V and 5 from J, leaving 13 bases between them. DNA for the CDR3: TGTGCCAGCAGACCAAGACAGCTAAATGAAAAACTGTTTTTT. The encoded protein is CASRPRQLNEKLFF.

Sample share makes this clone medium-sized. This CDR3 is also generated by other DNA sequences in the sample. The chain has TRBV2 and TRBJ2-7; D ambiguous. The germline CDR1 and CDR2 sequences are SNHLY and FYNNEI. The CDR3 loop spans 12 amino acids. V was pared by 5 bases and J by 0 bases, with 5 bases between. This chain's CDR3 is CASSRSSYEQYF. In DNA form, the CDR3 reads TGTGCCAGCAGTAGGAGCTCCTACGAGCAGTACTTC.

The rearrangement joins TRBV7-8 to TRBJ1-2, with TRBD1 matching 7 bases. V lost 5 bases and J lost 7; bases outside the gene matches: 7. CDR3 size: 13 residues. From germline, CDR1 is SGHVS and CDR2 FQNEAQ. The CDR3 nucleotides are TGTGCCAGCAGCCCACAGGGGCCAGCTGGCTACACCTTC. It encodes CASSPQGPAGYTF.

The V call is TRBV6-1, the J call TRBJ2-5, with 15 bases lining up with TRBD2. CDR1 MNHNS and CDR2 SASEGT come from the germline V gene. The CDR3 is made up of 18 amino acids. J lost 0 bases, V lost 0 bases, and 2 bases had no gene match. The CDR3 spells CASSEAGTSGGYQETQYF. The CDR3 DNA follows: TGTGCCAGCAGTGAAGCTGGGACTAGCGGGGGGTACCAAGAGACCCAGTACTTC.

The J gene is TRBJ2-5, the V gene TRBV28, with 7 bases lining up with TRBD1. The CDR3 runs 14 residues. The ends lost 5 bases at V and 1 base at J; junction bases unmatched: 4. CDR1 and CDR2 from the germline V gene are MDHEN and SYDVKM. DNA of the CDR3: TGTGCCAGCAGTCGGGACAGAGTCCAAGAGACCCAGTACTTC. Translated: CASSRDRVQETQYF. Looking up the rest from reference TRBV28 and TRBJ2-5 gives the full variable domain: DVKVTQSSRYLVKRTGEKVFLECVQDMDHENMFWYRQDPGLGLRLIYFSYDVKMKEKGDIPEGYSVSREKKERFSLILESASTNQTSMYLCASSRDRVQETQYFGPGTRLLVL.